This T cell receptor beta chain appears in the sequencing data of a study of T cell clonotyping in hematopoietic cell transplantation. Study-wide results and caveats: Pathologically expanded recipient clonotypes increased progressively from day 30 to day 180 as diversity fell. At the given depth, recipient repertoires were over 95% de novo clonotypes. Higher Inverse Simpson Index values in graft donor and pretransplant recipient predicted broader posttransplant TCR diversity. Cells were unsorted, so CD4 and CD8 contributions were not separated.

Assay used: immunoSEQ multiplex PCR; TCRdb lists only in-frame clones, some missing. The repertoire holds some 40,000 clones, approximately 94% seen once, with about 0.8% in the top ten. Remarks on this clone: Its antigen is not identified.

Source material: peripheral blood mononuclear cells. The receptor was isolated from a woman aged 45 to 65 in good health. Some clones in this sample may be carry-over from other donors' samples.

CDR3 residues: CSVFLRGDNTEAFF. The CDR3 nucleotides read TGCAGCGTTTTCCTACGGGGCGATAACACTGAAGCTTTCTTT. The chain is built from TRBV29-1 and TRBJ1-1; possibly TRBD1 for D (5 bases). The germline V gene has CDR1 SQVTM and CDR2 ANQGSEA. The CDR3 contains 14 residues. The V end lost 5 bases, the J end lost 2 bases, and 15 bases lay between the germline ends.